This T cell receptor (beta chain) came from a study of T-cell memory formation after mild COVID-19. On the study more broadly: The two donors had largely donor-specific TCR clusters.

Overall study findings and caveats: Some SARS-CoV-2-responding clones were already detected in memory before infection. CD4+ contracting clones lay mainly in CM and EM, CD8+ ones in EMRA.

This clonotype appeared a few times. Antigen specificity is unknown. Trimming took 1 base from V and 2 from J; bases not matched to a gene: 5. From germline, CDR1 is DFQATT and CDR2 SNEGSKA (reference sequence). CDR3 length equals 15 residues. TCRdb recomputed calls from the 5' RACE reads with MiXCR, one row per CDR3 protein. Of approximately 570,000 distinct CDR3 sequences in the sample, roughly 17% were seen once. This clonotype originated in an adult woman who had mild COVID-19 (a few samples of this study predate the infection). Cell type and time point are not known. V and J are TRBV20-1 and TRBJ1-2; 9 bases are shared with TRBD1. The specimen sequenced was PBMCs or a T cell subset sorted from them (not recorded which). CDR3 sequence: CSARGGTGSNYGYTF. As DNA, the CDR3 is TGCAGTGCTAGAGGGGGGACAGGGTCGAACTATGGCTACACCTTC.